Included here is one TCR beta chain sequence, with context. It has no known antigen specificity. The record has no base qualities; no much larger clone is one base away. This sample is drawn from a study of cytomegalovirus exposure and HLA in healthy donors (TCRdb year 2017). Turning to the overall study: An earlier analysis of more than 550 of the donors reported 276 Gb of sequence data and approximately 120 million unique TCR beta sequences obtained from around 170 million T cells. An early release covering roughly 580 HLA-typed donors comprised roughly 300 gigabases of sequencing data and some 79 million unique TCR sequences. Among the roughly 430 genotyped donors, 75% to 90% belonged to the genetic ancestry cluster associated with self-reported Caucasian donors. The study aimed to test whether cataloging public T cell receptors could reveal signatures of past pathogen exposure. The study used immunosequencing to profile the T cell repertoires of approximately 640 subjects and linked those repertoires to cytomegalovirus serostatus. Along with the roughly 610-subject first cohort, a separate validation cohort of over a hundred different subjects was used. To predict cytomegalovirus infection status, the study combined high-throughput TCR immunosequencing, statistical association of individual TCRs with disease status, and machine learning. A later analysis re-analyzed previously published TCR beta repertoires from 660 or so donors and added high-resolution HLA genotyping to study TCR occurrence patterns. Rather than using new phenotypic data, the later analysis identified candidate immune exposures from TCR beta sequences and from how often those sequences occurred across donors. An earlier analysis of a few hundred of the donors applied high-throughput TCR beta sequencing to assess whether each TCR beta V gene segment acted as functional or pseudogenic. Donor age, sex, ethnicity and CMV serostatus were collected together with the repertoire data. In a later genetic analysis, genome-wide SNP genotypes for 398 of the 666 donors were used, and that subset was treated as a discovery cohort. Every repertoire in the discovery cohort had been generated on one and the same sequencing platform. Both class I and class II loci were covered by HLA typing, at four-digit resolution. The number of typed donors differed by locus: about 620-630 for A, B, C, DRB1 and DQB1; roughly 510 for DQA1; 600 to 610 for DPA1; and 400 to 480 for DPB1. Four to six DR-DQ haplotypes were handled as single units for association and clustering, since linkage in the cohort was strong. Across about 380 genotyped donors of the cohort, an average of about 240,000 unique TCR beta nucleotide sequences per donor were sequenced, and 15% to 20% of those sequences were non-productive. General conclusions and limits of the study: A further reported finding was that TCR beta sequences accurately predicted the HLA-A and HLA-B alleles for most subjects in the first cohort. Presence/absence analyses assumed roughly uniform sequencing depth across donors, an assumption that may not hold. An earlier analysis of approximately 540 of the donors showed that most TCR beta V segments appeared in productive rearrangements either about 87% or about 30% of the time, which broadly matched IMGT annotations. Some IMGT-functional V segments, including TRBV6-2 and TRBV6-3, could not be told apart with the 87-base-pair reads, so those segments were excluded. In a later analysis, HLA-associated TCR beta chains were found to be more clonally expanded and to have lower generation probabilities than equally common non-associated chains. It was suggested by the authors that the approach could potentially be generalized to other disease states and immunological phenotypes. The study listed 150 to 200 TCR beta chains as associated with cytomegalovirus. Because HLA typing was unavailable for some donors at each locus, only the typed subset was used in association tests. Cytomegalovirus status was reported to be diagnosed by the classifier with high specificity and sensitivity in both the original and validation cohorts. The cohort was sequenced for TCR beta chains only, and without alpha or paired-chain data the features that could be detected were limited. According to a later analysis, most CMV-associated TCR beta chains appeared to be HLA-restricted, and the HLA associations seemed to be driven largely by CMV exposure. Several of the top co-occurrence clusters appeared to be linked to parvovirus B19, influenza, CMV and Epstein-Barr virus, according to a later analysis. According to a later genetic analysis, donors in an Asian-associated ancestry cluster had fewer N-insertions in productive TCRs than the approximately 630-donor mean. V-gene and J-gene trimming of TCR beta chains was associated with a missense DCLRE1C variant in a later genetic analysis, and the association was replicated in an independent cohort. A cluster of highly shared sequence variants was judged likely to be a technical artifact of the sequencing pipeline. For the cohort, immune exposure information was limited to CMV serostatus. In a later analysis, TCR association rates were found to vary across HLA loci, with the most associated TCRs seen for DRB1 alleles and the fewest for HLA-C alleles. In vitro tests confirmed that a few of the cytomegalovirus-associated TCR beta chains recognize cytomegalovirus antigens. Linkage disequilibrium might explain the correlated functional status among segregating V segments, but an unknown experimental factor could not be excluded. In a later analysis, over 15,000 TCR beta sequences were associated with specific HLA alleles at a false discovery rate of 0.05. Because counts were too low, about 15 rarely observed V segments, including chromosome 9 orphons, were left out of the earlier analysis of some 640 of the donors. When HLA alleles, especially DR and DQ, strongly co-occurred, attributing TCR associations to individual alleles was difficult. Across donors, most TCR sequences were observed very rarely, whereas some public TCRs were present in many individuals.

The cohort comprised approximately 700 healthy bone marrow donors. Cohort members were all nominally healthy when sampled, although unrecorded immune exposures were likely present. The donor was CMV seronegative and was included in the group of around 320 seronegative cohort members. Every donor gave a peripheral blood sample, and the peripheral blood mononuclear cells from that sample were used for TCR beta sequencing. Genomic DNA extraction from the blood cell samples was performed with the Qiagen DNeasy Blood Extraction Kit. Cut back by 1 base and 4 bases, the V and J ends lie 10 bases apart. CDR1 and CDR2 were assigned from the germline V gene as SGHRS and YFSETQ. From its cysteine to its phenylalanine, the CDR3 spans 14 amino acids. Only the CDR3 portion is preserved as DNA: 42 bases, with reading frame beginning at the first base. Library preparation used the immunoSEQ multiplex PCR assay. A mixture of 60 forward primers for TCR Vbeta segments and 13 reverse primers for TCR Jbeta segments was used in the multiplex PCR. Amplification of the CDR3 region of rearranged TCR beta genes was performed with a multiplex PCR assay on genomic DNA. The amplified TCR beta libraries were sequenced on the Illumina HiSeq System as 87-base-pair reads. In the authors' own workflow: In a later analysis, some 80 million unique TCR beta chains were counted across the roughly 670 repertoires, and roughly 11 million of these chains were shared by at least two donors. Raw reads were error-corrected and collapsed into unique sequences with a nearest-neighbor algorithm that merged closely related sequences to remove PCR and sequencing errors. V, D and J gene segments were assigned by aligning CDR3 sequences to IMGT reference sequences. For a sequence to be retained, a match of at least six nucleotides was required to both a V gene segment and a J gene segment. Rearrangements were classified as productive when the CDR3 lacked stop codons and remained in frame with V and J, and all other rearrangements were classified as non-productive. CDR3 was defined according to IMGT convention as the region running from the second conserved V-encoded cysteine to the conserved J-encoded phenylalanine. The earlier analysis of about 530 of the donors excluded any sequence lacking an unambiguous match to a single V gene segment. An earlier analysis of 587 of the donors classified V segments as functional when productive rearrangements were above 56.7% and as segregating when the standard deviation between donors was above 5%. A statistical classification framework was developed to diagnose cytomegalovirus status using the catalog of TCR beta chain sequences. A later analysis assigned V and J genes by comparing TCR nucleotide sequences with IMGT/GENE-DB human TR gene sequences. A later analysis assigned CDR3 sequences and most-parsimonious VDJ recombination scenarios with the TCRdist pipeline. In a later analysis, each TCR beta chain was defined by its CDR3 amino acid sequence together with its V-gene family, and reads lacking a unique V-gene family were excluded. As a way to deal with suspected cross-contamination and a sequencing artifact, a later analysis dropped 592 nucleotide sequences that were highly shared and had low generation probability. A later analysis calculated a clonal expansion index for each public chain from normalized within-repertoire ranks of inferred template counts. In a later analysis, generation probabilities were computed with a VDJ recombination model fitted to out-of-frame rearrangements, and the resulting probabilities were checked against IGoR. A later analysis scored TCR-TCR, TCR-HLA and TCR-CMV co-occurrence with hypergeometric tests, applying a repertoire-size bias correction to TCR pairs. In a later analysis, false discovery rates were estimated by permuting HLA or CMV assignments 20 times. In a later analysis, co-occurring TCRs were grouped using DBSCAN, with TCRdist sequence similarity added in when clustering inside HLA-allele-positive subsets. Repertoires with fewer than 30,000 or more than 120,000 public chains were left out of co-occurrence clustering, as were five repertoires with anomalous nucleotide sharing. Imported from immuneACCESS, the table was reduced by TCRdb to in-frame sequences with V and J called. These copies leave out some clones; in studies compared against another copy, an unresolved V gene accounts for under half, and the cause of the remainder is not known. V and J calls and clone size come straight from that table; D and trimming were deduced from the DNA. The sample profile shows 200,000 to 250,000 clones; roughly 83% of them were found once. In total, the top ten clones hold roughly 0.75% of the sample.

The chain uses TRBV5-1 and TRBJ2-3; the D region possibly corresponds to TRBD1 (6 bases align). This clonotype was obtained from a boy aged 2 to 9 in good health and CMV-seronegative. The sequencing input was PBMCs. The CDR3 region: CASSLFRGADTQYF. The nucleotides are TGCGCCAGCAGCTTGTTCAGGGGTGCAGATACGCAGTATTTT.